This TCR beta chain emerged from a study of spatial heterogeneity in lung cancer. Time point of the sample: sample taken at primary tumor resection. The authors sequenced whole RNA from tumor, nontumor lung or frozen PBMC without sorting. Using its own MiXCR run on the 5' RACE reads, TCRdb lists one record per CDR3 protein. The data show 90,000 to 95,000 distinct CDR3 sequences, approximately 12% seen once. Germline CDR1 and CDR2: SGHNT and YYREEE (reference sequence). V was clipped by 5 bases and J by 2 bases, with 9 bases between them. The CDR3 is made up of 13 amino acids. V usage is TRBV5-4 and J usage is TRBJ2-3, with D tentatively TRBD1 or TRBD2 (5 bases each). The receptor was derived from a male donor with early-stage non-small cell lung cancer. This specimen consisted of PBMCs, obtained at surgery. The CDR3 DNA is TGTGCCAGCAGTGGGACCTCCACAGATACGCAGTATTTT. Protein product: CASSGTSTDTQYF.